Shown below are 30 T cell receptor beta chains from a single sample sequenced in a study of blood T cell repertoires in COVID-19. Repertoires were generated with immunoSEQ multiplex PCR, while TCRdb's copy carries only in-frame clones and drops some. This sample has about 280,000 clones, with approximately 84% found just once. Sequencing was performed on peripheral blood. The source is a woman in her twenties or thirties who had recovered from COVID-19.

This rearrangement joins TRBV5-4 to TRBJ2-3, with 10 bases identical to TRBD2. Germline assignment: CDR1 SGHNT and CDR2 YYREEE (reference sequence). V shed 5 bases, J shed 1 base, and the junction held 7 bases outside the gene matches. This CDR3 spans 16 amino acids. The CDR3 nucleotides are TGTGCCAGCAGTTCCCGGACTAGCGGTCGCACAGATACGCAGTATTTT. Encoded protein: CASSSRTSGRTDTQYF. Supplemented by reference TRBV5-4 and TRBJ2-3, the full variable domain reads ETGVTQSPTHLIKTRGQQVTLRCSSQSGHNTVSWYQQALGQGPQFIFQYYREEENGRGNFPPRFSGLQFPNYSSELNVNALELDDSALYLCASSSRTSGRTDTQYFGPGTRLTVL.

The chain is built from TRBV6-6 and TRBJ1-1; the D is unclear. V lost 8 bases and J lost 3, with 7 bases in between. CDR1 and CDR2 from the germline V gene are MNHNY and SVGAGI (reference sequence). The CDR3 spans 11 residues. In DNA form, the CDR3 reads TGTGCCAGCTGGGCCGACACTGAAGCTTTCTTT. It is translated as CASWADTEAFF.

This chain joins TRBV6-5 and TRBJ2-3; 10 bases align to TRBD1. The germline CDR1 and CDR2 sequences are MNHEY and SVGAGI. V shed 6 bases, J shed 7 bases, and the junction held 7 bases outside the gene matches. The CDR3 loop spans 14 amino acids. The CDR3 protein is CASRGDRGGHTQYF. The CDR3 region has the DNA TGTGCCAGCAGGGGGGACAGGGGAGGTCATACGCAGTATTTT.

The chain employs TRBV11-2 and TRBJ2-6; 7 bases match TRBD2. Germline CDR1 and CDR2: SGHAT and FQNNGV. The CDR3 runs to 18 residues. With 1 base clipped from V and 2 bases from J, the junction kept 8 bases outside the gene matches. Written as DNA, the CDR3 is TGTGCCAGCAGCTTAGGGCCGGGAGGCTTTCCTGGGGCCAACGTCCTGACTTTC. The encoded protein is CASSLGPGGFPGANVLTF.

The chain combines TRBV13 with TRBJ1-2; D might be TRBD1 (6 bases). CDR1 is PRHDT, CDR2 FYEKMQ, per germline (reference sequence). V was clipped by 2 bases and J by 1 base, with 8 bases between them. The CDR3 spans 14 residues. This CDR3 is CASSLTGSNYGYTF. The CDR3, as DNA: TGTGCCAGCAGCTTAACAGGGAGTAACTATGGCTACACCTTC.

In its sample, this clone was seen a few times. The rearrangement joins TRBV15 to TRBJ2-1; D remains unclear. V lost 0 bases and J lost 7, with 4 bases in between. The germline CDR1 and CDR2 sequences are LNHNV and YYDKDF (reference sequence). The CDR3 contains 12 residues. The CDR3 loop is CATSRDVNEQFF. The CDR3, as DNA: TGTGCCACCAGCAGAGACGTGAATGAGCAGTTCTTC. Variable domain in full (rest from reference TRBV15 and TRBJ2-1): DAMVIQNPRYQVTQFGKPVTLSCSQTLNHNVMYWYQQKSSQAPKLLFHYYDKDFNNEADTPDNFQSRRPNTSFCFLDIRSPGLGDTAMYLCATSRDVNEQFFGPGTRLTVL.

The V and J genes are TRBV2 and TRBJ2-7; 9 positions match TRBD1. Germline-derived CDR1 and CDR2 are SNHLY and FYNNEI. With 6 bases clipped from V and 5 bases from J, the junction kept 8 bases outside the gene matches. The CDR3 consists of 14 residues. The CDR3 DNA sequence: TGTGCCAGCAGACCACCTGACAGGGGGGACGAGCAGTACTTC. Its protein is CASRPPDRGDEQYF. The variable domain in full, completed from reference TRBV2 and TRBJ2-7, reads EPEVTQTPSHQVTQMGQEVILRCVPISNHLYFYWYRQILGQKVEFLVSFYNNEISEKSEIFDDQFSVERPDGSNFTLKIRSTKLEDSAMYFCASRPPDRGDEQYFGPGTRLTVT.

The chain combines TRBV5-1 with TRBJ2-1; maybe TRBD2 (6 bases). Germline loops: CDR1 SGHRS, CDR2 YFSETQ. V lost 1 base and J 8 bases, leaving 19 bases between the germline ends. There are 16 residues in the CDR3. In DNA, the CDR3 is TGCGCCAGCAGCTTGTTCGGCGGGGTAATGTACGATGAGCAGTTCTTC. Translating gives CASSLFGGVMYDEQFF.

The gene calls are TRBV7-9 and TRBJ2-5; D is undetermined. V was clipped by 3 bases and J by 4 bases, with 6 bases between them. CDR1 is SEHNR, CDR2 FQNEAQ, per germline (reference sequence). This CDR3 is 12 amino acids long. As DNA, the CDR3 is TGTGCCAGCAGCTTTAATGTAGAGACCCAGTACTTC. Encoded protein: CASSFNVETQYF. The whole variable domain, remainder taken from reference TRBV7-9 and TRBJ2-5, is DTGVSQNPRHKITKRGQNVTFRCDPISEHNRLYWYRQTLGQGPEFLTYFQNEAQLEKSRLLSDRFSAERPKGSFSTLEIQRTEQGDSAMYLCASSFNVETQYFGPGTRLLVL.

The chain joins TRBV2 to TRBJ1-2; maybe TRBD1 (5 bases). CDR3 length: 14 amino acids. Germline lookup yields CDR1 SNHLY and CDR2 FYNNEI. V lost 7 bases and J 4 bases, leaving 16 bases between the germline ends. The CDR3 is CASTLLDSPYGYTF. Written as DNA, the CDR3 is TGTGCCAGCACGCTGCTAGACAGCCCCTATGGCTACACCTTC.

The V and J genes are TRBV12-5 and TRBJ2-1; 11 bases agree with TRBD2. This CDR3 region has 16 residues. Germline V gene data show CDR1 as LGHNT and CDR2 as FRNRAP. Losses at the gene ends were 5 bases for V and 0 bases for J; bases not matched to a gene: 3. DNA for the CDR3: TGTGCTAGTGGTCCTCTAGCGGGAGGCTCCTACAATGAGCAGTTCTTC. This translates into CASGPLAGGSYNEQFF.

The rearrangement uses TRBV30 and TRBJ2-3, with D unresolved. V shed 2 bases and J shed 0 bases, with 15 bases lying between them. There are 16 residues in the CDR3. CDR1 is GTSNPN, CDR2 SVGIG, per germline (reference sequence). CDR3 DNA sequence: TGTGCCTGGAGTAGCGAGGTTCTTTCTAGCACAGATACGCAGTATTTT. This codes for CAWSSEVLSSTDTQYF. Full variable domain (remainder filled in from reference TRBV30 and TRBJ2-3): SQTIHQWPATLVQPVGSPLSLECTVEGTSNPNLYWYRQAAGRGLQLLFYSVGIGQISSEVPQNLSASRPQDRQFILSSKKLLLSDSGFYLCAWSSEVLSSTDTQYFGPGTRLTVL.

The V call is TRBV6-5, the J call TRBJ2-1; D might be TRBD2 (5 bases). Trimming took off 10 bases at V and 2 bases at J, with 12 bases between the two ends. Germline assignment: CDR1 MNHEY and CDR2 SVGAGI. The CDR3 is made up of 13 amino acids. In DNA form, the CDR3 reads TGTGCCACCAAAGCGGACGCCTACAATGAGCAGTTCTTC. Amino acid sequence: CATKADAYNEQFF.

The chain has TRBV2 and TRBJ1-4, with 10 bases that match TRBD1. J gave up 3 bases and V 4 bases, and 2 bases lay outside the gene matches. The CDR3 contains 15 residues. Germline values: CDR1 SNHLY, CDR2 FYNNEI. CDR3 loop: CASSGTGGANEKLFF. The DNA of the CDR3 is TGTGCCAGCAGTGGGACAGGGGGGGCTAATGAAAAACTGTTTTTT. Filled out from reference TRBV2 and TRBJ1-4, the complete variable domain reads EPEVTQTPSHQVTQMGQEVILRCVPISNHLYFYWYRQILGQKVEFLVSFYNNEISEKSEIFDDQFSVERPDGSNFTLKIRSTKLEDSAMYFCASSGTGGANEKLFFGSGTQLSVL.

V gene TRBV9 combines with J gene TRBJ2-3; 8 bases fit TRBD2. The CDR3 is made up of 15 amino acids. Looked up from germline, CDR1 is SGDLS and CDR2 is YYNGEE. Germline trimming cut 5 bases from V and 2 bases from J; bases unmatched to any gene: 7. CDR3 nucleotides: TGTGCCAGCAGTCTAGCGGGCCGAAACACAGATACGCAGTATTTT. It translates to CASSLAGRNTDTQYF.

The chain uses TRBV3-1 (or the pseudogene TRBV3-2) and TRBJ2-7, with TRBD2 as a possible D gene (6 bases). CDR1 and CDR2 from the germline V gene are LGHDT and YNNKEL (reference sequence). The length of the CDR3 is 15 residues. V gave up 1 base and J gave up 1 base, with 11 bases separating them. CDR3 coding DNA: TGTGCCAGCAGCCAAGGCGGGGCTTCTTCCTACGAGCAGTACTTC. It codes for CASSQGGASSYEQYF.

This clone has a single count. The chain recombines TRBV5-5 with TRBJ2-1; 12 bases line up with TRBD2. The CDR3 spans 14 residues. V was clipped by 5 bases and J by 13 bases; unmatched bases: 10. The germline V gene encodes CDR1 SGHKS and CDR2 YYEKEE (reference sequence). The CDR3 sequence: CASSRLAGEIIQFF. CDR3 nucleotides: TGTGCCAGCAGTCGACTAGCGGGAGAGATTATCCAGTTCTTC.

The chain employs TRBV27 and TRBJ1-1; D is undetermined. CDR1 MNHEY and CDR2 SMNVEV come from the germline V gene (reference sequence). This CDR3 is built from 13 residues. Trimming took off 3 bases at V and 10 bases at J, with 15 bases between the two ends. Here the CDR3 reads CASSLLRRESAFF. CDR3 sequence (DNA): TGTGCCAGCAGTTTGCTCCGGAGAGAGTCAGCTTTCTTT.

The chain uses TRBV5-1 and TRBJ1-5; D gene uncertain. CDR1 and CDR2 from the germline V gene are SGHRS and YFSETQ. The CDR3 has 13 residues. V was clipped by 0 bases and J by 5 bases, with 6 bases between them. This chain's CDR3 is CASSLGTDQPQHF. CDR3 in DNA: TGCGCCAGCAGCTTGGGGACTGATCAGCCCCAGCATTTT.

This clone appeared a single time. The rearrangement joins TRBV7-3 to TRBJ2-7; D unclear. Germline loops: CDR1 SGHTA, CDR2 FQGTGA. The CDR3 is 15 amino acids. Trimming pared 2 bases from V and 6 bases from J, leaving 17 bases between. The CDR3 region is CASSLGTAPLCEQYF. The CDR3 DNA reads as TGTGCCAGCAGCTTAGGAACAGCCCCCCTCTGCGAGCAGTACTTC.

This chain connects TRBV5-4 to TRBJ1-1; a weak D match, TRBD1 (5 bases). CDR3 size: 14 residues. V lost 9 bases and J 3 bases, leaving 18 bases between the germline ends. Germline V gene data show CDR1 as SGHNT and CDR2 as YYREEE (reference sequence). CDR3 in amino acids: CANSMGGGDTEAFF. CDR3 DNA: TGTGCCAACTCAATGGGGGGTGGCGACACTGAAGCTTTCTTT.

This chain links TRBV27 with TRBJ2-2; 10 nucleotides agree with TRBD2. Germline-derived CDR1 and CDR2 are MNHEY and SMNVEV (reference sequence). The J segment lost 4 bases and the V segment lost 3 bases, leaving 14 bases of the junction unmatched. This CDR3 contains 19 residues. CDR3 residues: CASSFPPPYSGGPTGELFF. The CDR3 DNA reads TGTGCCAGCAGTTTCCCCCCCCCTTATAGCGGGGGGCCCACCGGGGAGCTGTTTTTT.

The rearrangement uses TRBV5-4 and TRBJ1-1; D is ambiguous. Germline values: CDR1 SGHNT, CDR2 YYREEE (reference sequence). The CDR3 is made up of 14 amino acids. V was trimmed by 4 bases and J by 0 bases, leaving 10 bases between them. CDR3 DNA: TGTGCCAGCAGCACCGACACCATGAACACTGAAGCTTTCTTT. Amino acid sequence: CASSTDTMNTEAFF.

This clone came up once. The CDR3 nucleotides are TGTGCCAGCAGCTTGATAGGGGGCTCGGAGACCCAGTACTTC. Translation gives CASSLIGGSETQYF. The chain links TRBV5-4 to TRBJ2-5; 7 bases are a match to TRBD1. V was clipped by 1 base and J by 5 bases; unmatched bases: 5. Per the germline V gene, CDR1 is SGHNT and CDR2 is YYREEE (reference sequence). The CDR3 sequence is 14 residues long.

The CDR3 region has the DNA TGTGCCAGCAGCCAAGTAACATACTCAGGAGCTTTCTTT. This translates into CASSQVTYSGAFF. The chain uses TRBV14 and TRBJ1-1; D call uncertain. Looked up from germline, CDR1 is SGHDN and CDR2 is FVKESK. This CDR3 spans 13 amino acids. V was trimmed by 1 base and J by 10 bases, leaving 13 bases between them.

The chain is built from TRBV27 and TRBJ1-4; tentatively, D is TRBD1 (5 bases). Germline assignment: CDR1 MNHEY and CDR2 SMNVEV (reference sequence). The CDR3 has 15 amino acids. The V end was cut by 2 bases, the J end by 7 bases, with 14 bases between. CDR3 DNA sequence: TGTGCCAGCAGTTTAGCCGGGACCGGGGGTGAAAAACTGTTTTTT. It translates to CASSLAGTGGEKLFF. The whole variable domain, remainder taken from reference TRBV27 and TRBJ1-4, is EAQVTQNPRYLITVTGKKLTVTCSQNMNHEYMSWYRQDPGLGLRQIYYSMNVEVTDKGDVPEGYKVSRKEKRNFPLILESPSPNQTSLYFCASSLAGTGGEKLFFGSGTQLSVL.

The V call is TRBV19, the J call TRBJ2-5; possible D gene TRBD1, 6 bases. V lost 3 bases, J lost 0 bases, and 11 bases lay in between. The germline V gene has CDR1 LNHDA and CDR2 SQIVND (reference sequence). The CDR3 has 15 amino acids. The CDR3 coding sequence is TGTGCCAGTAGTATTAACACAGGGTACCAAGAGACCCAGTACTTC. Translating it yields CASSINTGYQETQYF.

The chain links TRBV4-2 to TRBJ1-1; D is unresolved. This CDR3 spans 14 amino acids. Trimming took off 0 bases at V and 0 bases at J, with 5 bases between the two ends. Germline-derived CDR1 and CDR2 are LGHNA and YNFKEQ. The CDR3 sequence is CASSQDLVNTEAFF. CDR3 bases: TGTGCCAGCAGCCAAGATTTAGTGAACACTGAAGCTTTCTTT.

The chain recombines TRBV19 with TRBJ2-2; perhaps TRBD2 as D (6 bases). This CDR3 comprises 15 residues. Germline V gene lookup returns CDR1 LNHDA and CDR2 SQIVND (reference sequence). V was trimmed by 6 bases and J by 1 base, leaving 12 bases between them. The DNA for the CDR3 is TGTGCCAGTAGGTCGCGGGGCGGGAACACCGGGGAGCTGTTTTTT. Translation: CASRSRGGNTGELFF.

The chain has TRBV27 and TRBJ2-3, with no clear D. V dropped 3 bases and J dropped 1 base, with 11 bases sitting between them. The CDR3 sequence is 15 residues long. Germline lookup yields CDR1 MNHEY and CDR2 SMNVEV (reference sequence). CDR3 loop: CASSFSIRGTDTQYF. CDR3 sequence (DNA): TGTGCCAGCAGTTTTTCCATTCGAGGCACAGATACGCAGTATTTT.